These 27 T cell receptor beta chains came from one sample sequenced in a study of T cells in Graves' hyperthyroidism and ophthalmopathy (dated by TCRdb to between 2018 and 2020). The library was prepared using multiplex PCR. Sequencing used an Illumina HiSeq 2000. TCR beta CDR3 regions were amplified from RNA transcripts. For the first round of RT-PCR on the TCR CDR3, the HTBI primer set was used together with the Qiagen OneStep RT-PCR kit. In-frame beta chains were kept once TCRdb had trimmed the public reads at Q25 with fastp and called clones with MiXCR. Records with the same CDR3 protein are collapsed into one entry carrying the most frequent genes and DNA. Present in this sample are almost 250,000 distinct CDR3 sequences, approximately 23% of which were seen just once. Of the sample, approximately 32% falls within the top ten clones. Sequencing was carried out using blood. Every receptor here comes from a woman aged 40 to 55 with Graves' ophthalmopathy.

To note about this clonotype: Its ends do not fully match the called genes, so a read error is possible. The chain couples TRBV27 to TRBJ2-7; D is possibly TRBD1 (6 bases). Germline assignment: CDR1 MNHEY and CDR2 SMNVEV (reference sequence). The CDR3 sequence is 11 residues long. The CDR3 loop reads CASSFGGQTFF. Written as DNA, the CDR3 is TGTGCCAGCAGTTTTGGTGGACAGACTTTCTTC.

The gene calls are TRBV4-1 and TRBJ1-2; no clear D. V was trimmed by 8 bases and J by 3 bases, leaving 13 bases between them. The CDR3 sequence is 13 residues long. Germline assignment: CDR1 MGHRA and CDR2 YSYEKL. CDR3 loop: CASHRPGDYGYTF. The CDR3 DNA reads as TGCGCCAGCCACCGGCCGGGTGACTATGGCTACACCTTC.

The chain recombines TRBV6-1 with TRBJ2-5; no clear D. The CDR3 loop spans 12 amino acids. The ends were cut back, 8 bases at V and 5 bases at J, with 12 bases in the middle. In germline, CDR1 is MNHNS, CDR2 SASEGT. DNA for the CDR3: TGTGCCAGCGGAAGGGTACTGGAGACCCAGTACTTC. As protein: CASGRVLETQYF.

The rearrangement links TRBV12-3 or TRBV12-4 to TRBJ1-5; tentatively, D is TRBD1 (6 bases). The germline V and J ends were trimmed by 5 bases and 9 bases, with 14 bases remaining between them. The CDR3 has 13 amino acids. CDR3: CASSMQGIGPQHF. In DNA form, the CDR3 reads TGTGCCAGCAGTATGCAGGGGATAGGGCCCCAGCATTTT.

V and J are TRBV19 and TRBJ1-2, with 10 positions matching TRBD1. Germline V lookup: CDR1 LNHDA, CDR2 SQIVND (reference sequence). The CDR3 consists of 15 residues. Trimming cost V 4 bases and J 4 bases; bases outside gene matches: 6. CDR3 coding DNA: TGTGCCAGTAGTAGGGGACAGGGGAAAGGCTATGGCTACACCTTC. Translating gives CASSRGQGKGYGYTF.

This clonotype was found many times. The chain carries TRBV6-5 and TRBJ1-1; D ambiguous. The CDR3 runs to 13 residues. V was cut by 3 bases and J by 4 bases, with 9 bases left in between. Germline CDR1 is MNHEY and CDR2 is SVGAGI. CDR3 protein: CASSYPQSTEAFF. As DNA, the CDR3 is TGTGCCAGCAGTTATCCCCAGAGCACTGAAGCTTTCTTT.

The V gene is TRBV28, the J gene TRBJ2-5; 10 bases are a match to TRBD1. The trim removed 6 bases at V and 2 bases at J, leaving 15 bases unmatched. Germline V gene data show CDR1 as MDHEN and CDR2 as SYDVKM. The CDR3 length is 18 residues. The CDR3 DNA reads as TGTGCCAGCAGCTCTCCAACCGGGACAGGGGATCCACAAGAGACCCAGTACTTC. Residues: CASSSPTGTGDPQETQYF.

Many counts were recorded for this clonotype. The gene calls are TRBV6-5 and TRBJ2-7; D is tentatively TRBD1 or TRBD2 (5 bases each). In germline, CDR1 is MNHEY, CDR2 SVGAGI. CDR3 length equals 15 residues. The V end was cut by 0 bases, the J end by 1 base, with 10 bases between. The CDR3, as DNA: TGTGCCAGCAGTTACTCACGGGGACGGTCCTACGAGCAGTACTTC. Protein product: CASSYSRGRSYEQYF.

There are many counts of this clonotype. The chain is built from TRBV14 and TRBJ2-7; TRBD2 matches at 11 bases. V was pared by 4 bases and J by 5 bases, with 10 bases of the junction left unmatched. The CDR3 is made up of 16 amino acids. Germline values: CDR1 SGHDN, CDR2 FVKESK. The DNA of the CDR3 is TGTGCCAGCAGCCCGTTAGCGGGAGGGCCTTCGGACGAGCAGTACTTC. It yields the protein CASSPLAGGPSDEQYF.

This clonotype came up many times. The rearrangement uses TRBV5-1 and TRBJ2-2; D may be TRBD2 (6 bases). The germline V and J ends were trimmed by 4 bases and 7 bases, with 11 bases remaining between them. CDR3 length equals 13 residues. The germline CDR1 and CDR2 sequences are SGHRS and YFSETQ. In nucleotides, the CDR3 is TGCGCCAGCAGCGAGTCGGAGGGCGGGGAGCTGTTTTTT. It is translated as CASSESEGGELFF.

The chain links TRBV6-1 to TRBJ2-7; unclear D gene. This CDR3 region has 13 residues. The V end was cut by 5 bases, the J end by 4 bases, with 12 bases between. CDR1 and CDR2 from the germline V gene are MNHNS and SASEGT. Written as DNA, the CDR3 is TGTGCCAGCAGTAAACAGACGGTGTACGAGCAGTACTTC. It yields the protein CASSKQTVYEQYF.

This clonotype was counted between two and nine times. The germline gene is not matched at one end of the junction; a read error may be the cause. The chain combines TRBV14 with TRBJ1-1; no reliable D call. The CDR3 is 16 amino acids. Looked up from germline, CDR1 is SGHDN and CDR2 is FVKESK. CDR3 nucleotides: TGTGCCAGCAGCCAAGAAGTTTACAGCCCGAACACTGGAGCTTTCTTT. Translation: CASSQEVYSPNTGAFF. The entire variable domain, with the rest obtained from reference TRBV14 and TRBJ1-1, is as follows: EAGVTQFPSHSVIEKGQTVTLRCDPISGHDNLYWYRRVMGKEIKFLLHFVKESKQDESGMPNNRFLAERTGGTYSTLKVQPAELEDSGVYFCASSQEVYSPNTGAFFGQGTRLTVV.

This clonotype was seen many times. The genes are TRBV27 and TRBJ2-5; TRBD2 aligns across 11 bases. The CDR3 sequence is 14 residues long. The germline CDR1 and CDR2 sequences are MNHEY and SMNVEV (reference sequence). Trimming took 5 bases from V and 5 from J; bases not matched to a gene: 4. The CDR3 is CASSLLAGGETQYF. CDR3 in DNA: TGTGCCAGCAGTCTGCTAGCGGGAGGCGAGACCCAGTACTTC.

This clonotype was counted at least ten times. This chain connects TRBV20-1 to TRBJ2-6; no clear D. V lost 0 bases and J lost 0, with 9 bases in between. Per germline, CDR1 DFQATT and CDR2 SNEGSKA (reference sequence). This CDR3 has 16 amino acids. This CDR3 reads CSARDNLRSGANVLTF. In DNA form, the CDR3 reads TGCAGTGCTAGAGACAATCTGCGCTCTGGGGCCAACGTCCTGACTTTC.

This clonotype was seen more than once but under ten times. CDR3 sequence: CATSTTGGAVYGYTF. The DNA of the CDR3 is TGTGCCACCAGCACCACCGGTGGCGCAGTCTATGGCTACACCTTC. This chain joins TRBV15 and TRBJ1-2; D is undetermined. This CDR3 comprises 15 residues. Germline V gene data show CDR1 as LNHNV and CDR2 as YYDKDF (reference sequence). Trimming cost V 4 bases and J 4 bases, with 16 bases left between them.

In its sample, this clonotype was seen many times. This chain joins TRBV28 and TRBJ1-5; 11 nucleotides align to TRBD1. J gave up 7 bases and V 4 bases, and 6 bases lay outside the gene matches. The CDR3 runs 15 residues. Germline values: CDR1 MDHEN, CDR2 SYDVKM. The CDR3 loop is CASSSGQGARQPQHF. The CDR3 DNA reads TGTGCCAGCAGTTCCGGACAGGGGGCGCGACAGCCCCAGCATTTT.

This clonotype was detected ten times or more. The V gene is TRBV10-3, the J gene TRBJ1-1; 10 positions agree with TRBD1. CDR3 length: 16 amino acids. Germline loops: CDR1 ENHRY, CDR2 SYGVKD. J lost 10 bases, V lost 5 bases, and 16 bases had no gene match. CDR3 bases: TGTGCCATCAGTCCCGGGACAGGGGTCCCTCCTCTTGGAGCTTTCTTT. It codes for CAISPGTGVPPLGAFF.

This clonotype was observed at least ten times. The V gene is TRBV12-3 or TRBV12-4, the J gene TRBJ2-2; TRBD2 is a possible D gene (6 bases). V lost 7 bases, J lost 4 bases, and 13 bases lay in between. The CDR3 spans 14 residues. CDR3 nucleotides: TGTGCCAGCACCAAGGGAGGCCCCACCGGGGAGCTGTTTTTT. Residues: CASTKGGPTGELFF.

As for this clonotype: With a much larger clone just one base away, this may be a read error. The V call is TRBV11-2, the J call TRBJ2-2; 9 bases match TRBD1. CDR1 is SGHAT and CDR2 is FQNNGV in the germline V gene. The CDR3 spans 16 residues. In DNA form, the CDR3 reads TGTGCCATCAGCCCCAGACAGGGGGCGAACACCGGGGAGCTGTTTTTT. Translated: CAISPRQGANTGELFF.

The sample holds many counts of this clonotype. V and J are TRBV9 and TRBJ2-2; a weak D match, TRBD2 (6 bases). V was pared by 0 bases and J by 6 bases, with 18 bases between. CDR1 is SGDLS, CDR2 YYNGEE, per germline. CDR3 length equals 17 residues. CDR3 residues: CASSVASAGTGPGELFF. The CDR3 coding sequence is TGTGCCAGCAGCGTAGCCTCAGCGGGTACCGGCCCCGGGGAGCTGTTTTTT.

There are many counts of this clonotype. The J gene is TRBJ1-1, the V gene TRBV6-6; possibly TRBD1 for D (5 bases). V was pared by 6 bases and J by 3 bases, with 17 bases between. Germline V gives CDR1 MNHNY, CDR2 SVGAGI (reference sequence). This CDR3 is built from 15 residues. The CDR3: CASRIWTGGHTEAFF. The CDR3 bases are TGTGCCAGCAGGATTTGGACGGGGGGACACACTGAAGCTTTCTTT.

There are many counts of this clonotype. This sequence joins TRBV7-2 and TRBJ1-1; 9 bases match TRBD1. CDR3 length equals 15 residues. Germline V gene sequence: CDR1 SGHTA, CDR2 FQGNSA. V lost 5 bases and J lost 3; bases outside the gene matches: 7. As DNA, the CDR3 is TGTGCCAGCAGCCCCGTACAGGGGGCCGACACTGAAGCTTTCTTT. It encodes CASSPVQGADTEAFF. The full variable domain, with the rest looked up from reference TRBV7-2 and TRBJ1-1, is GAGVSQSPSNKVTEKGKDVELRCDPISGHTALYWYRQSLGQGLEFLIYFQGNSAPDKSGLPSDRFSAERTGGSVSTLTIQRTQQEDSAVYLCASSPVQGADTEAFFGQGTRLTVV.

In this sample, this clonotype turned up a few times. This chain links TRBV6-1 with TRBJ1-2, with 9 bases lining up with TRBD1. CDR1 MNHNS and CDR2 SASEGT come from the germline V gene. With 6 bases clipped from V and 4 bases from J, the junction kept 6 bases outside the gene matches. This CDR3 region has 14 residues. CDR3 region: CASRAGQGVYGYTF. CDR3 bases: TGTGCCAGCAGGGCGGGACAGGGCGTCTATGGCTACACCTTC.

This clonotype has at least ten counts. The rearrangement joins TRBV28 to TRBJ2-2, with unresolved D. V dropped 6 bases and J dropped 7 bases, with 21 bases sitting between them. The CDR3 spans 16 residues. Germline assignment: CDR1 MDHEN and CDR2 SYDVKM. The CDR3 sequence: CASRHTQASNLGELFF. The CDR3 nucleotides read TGTGCCAGCAGACATACCCAGGCCAGCAACCTCGGGGAGCTGTTTTTT.

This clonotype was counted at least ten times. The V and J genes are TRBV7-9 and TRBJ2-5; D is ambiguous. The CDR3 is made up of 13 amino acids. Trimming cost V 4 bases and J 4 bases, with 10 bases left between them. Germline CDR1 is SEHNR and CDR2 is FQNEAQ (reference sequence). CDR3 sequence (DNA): TGTGCCAGCAGCTCTTTTTACCCAGAGACCCAGTACTTC. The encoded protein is CASSSFYPETQYF.

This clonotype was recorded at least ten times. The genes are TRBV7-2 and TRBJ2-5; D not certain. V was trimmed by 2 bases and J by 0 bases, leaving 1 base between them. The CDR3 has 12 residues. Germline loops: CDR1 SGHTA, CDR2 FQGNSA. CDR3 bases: TGTGCCAGCAGCTTAAACCAAGAGACCCAGTACTTC. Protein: CASSLNQETQYF. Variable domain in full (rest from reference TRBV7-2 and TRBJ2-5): GAGVSQSPSNKVTEKGKDVELRCDPISGHTALYWYRQSLGQGLEFLIYFQGNSAPDKSGLPSDRFSAERTGGSVSTLTIQRTQQEDSAVYLCASSLNQETQYFGPGTRLLVL.

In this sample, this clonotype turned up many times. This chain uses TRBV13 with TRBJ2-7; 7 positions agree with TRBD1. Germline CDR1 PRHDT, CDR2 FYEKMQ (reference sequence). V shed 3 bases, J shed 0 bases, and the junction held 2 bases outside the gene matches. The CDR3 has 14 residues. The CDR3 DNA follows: TGTGCCAGCAGCTTTGACAGGGACTCCTACGAGCAGTACTTC. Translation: CASSFDRDSYEQYF.